A selection of T cell receptor beta chains follows, all from one sample in a study of radiotherapy plus CTLA-4 blockade in lung cancer. The method was immunoSEQ multiplex PCR; TCRdb's version includes in-frame clones alone and lacks a portion of them. The repertoire holds 81,000 or so clones, with around 83% as singletons. Sequenced material: peripheral blood, taken from a patient treated with radiotherapy plus ipilimumab. The receptors originated from a human donor with non-small cell lung cancer that progressed on radiotherapy plus ipilimumab. Each CDR3 is given with its conserved first and last residue. The order of the fields is clone size, D gene, J gene, V gene, CDR3 DNA, CDR3 protein. A D gene is named only where the DNA matches it firmly. Part of the rows lack a size; the others show once, few, many or a class for expanded clones.

NA,NA,TRBJ2-4,TRBV28,TGTGCCAGCAGGTACAGGGATTTCGAAAACATTCAGTACTTC,CASRYRDFENIQYF
NA,NA,TRBJ1-1,TRBV7-9,TGTGCCAGCAGCCCGTCTGTACTCGTCGGGGAAGCTTTCTTT,CASSPSVLVGEAFF
NA,NA,TRBJ2-7,TRBV5-1,TGCGCCAGCAGCTTTAACGGGGAAGAGCAGTACTTC,CASSFNGEEQYF
NA,NA,TRBJ2-5,TRBV25-1,TGTGCCAGCAGTGAAGTTAACAAAGAGACCCAGTACTTC,CASSEVNKETQYF
NA,NA,TRBJ1-4,TRBV30,TGTGCCTGGAGTACTCTAAGGGGATCTAGTGAAAAACTGTTTTTT,CAWSTLRGSSEKLFF
NA,NA,TRBJ1-4,TRBV18,TGTGCCAGCTCCAGGGGACGAAATGAAAAACTGTTTTTT,CASSRGRNEKLFF
NA,TRBD2,TRBJ2-7,TRBV11-3,TGTGCCAGCAGCTTAGGGGGAGCGGGGTTGCCGGGCGAGCAGTACTTC,CASSLGGAGLPGEQYF
NA,TRBD1,TRBJ2-7,TRBV11-2,TGTGCCAGCAGCCCCCTTTTGGGACAGGGGGATGTCTACGAGCAGTACTTC,CASSPLLGQGDVYEQYF
NA,TRBD1,TRBJ1-1,TRBV5-4,TGTGCCAGCAGCTTTGGACAGGGGAACACTGAAGCTTTCTTT,CASSFGQGNTEAFF
NA,NA,TRBJ2-3,TRBV6-6,TGTGCCGGGGAAGCAGGGGGCACAGATACGCAGTATTTT,CAGEAGGTDTQYF
few,TRBD1,TRBJ1-2,TRBV5-8,TGTGCCAGCAGCTTTACCGGGACAGGGACTGGCTACACCTTC,CASSFTGTGTGYTF
NA,NA,TRBJ2-1,TRBV5-4,TGTGCCAGCAGCTTGGGGTGGGAGCCTCGGAATGAGCAGTTCTTC,CASSLGWEPRNEQFF
NA,NA,TRBJ1-1,TRBV30,TGTGCCTGGAGGTCCCCGGGACTCCGCAATATGAACACTGAAGCTTTCTTT,CAWRSPGLRNMNTEAFF
NA,NA,TRBJ1-3,TRBV9,TGTGCCAGCAGCACTAAAACAGGGTACTCTGGAAACACCATATATTTT,CASSTKTGYSGNTIYF
NA,NA,TRBJ1-2,TRBV6-5,TGTGCCAGCAGTTACTTCGCTGGCGACTATGGCTACACCTTC,CASSYFAGDYGYTF
NA,NA,TRBJ1-1,TRBV29-1,TGCAGCGTGCAGCCGTACACTGAAGCTTTCTTT,CSVQPYTEAFF
NA,TRBD2,TRBJ2-4,TRBV9,TGTGCCAGCAGCCCCCTGGGGGGCGGGAGGGAAAACATTCAGTACTTC,CASSPLGGGRENIQYF
once,TRBD2,TRBJ2-1,TRBV7-2,TGTGCCAGCAGCTTAGATATAGCGGGAATGAGAAATGAGCAGTTCTTC,CASSLDIAGMRNEQFF
NA,NA,TRBJ2-7,TRBV12-5,TGTGCTAGTGGTTTGGTATGGGGCGAGCAGTACTTC,CASGLVWGEQYF
once,TRBD1,TRBJ2-7,TRBV28,TGTGCCAGCAGCCTCGGGACAGTAAGCTCCTACGAGCAGTACTTC,CASSLGTVSSYEQYF
NA,NA,TRBJ1-4,TRBV28,TGTGCCAGCAGTTTGTATAGTGGGGTACCTAATGAAAAACTGTTTTTT,CASSLYSGVPNEKLFF
once,NA,TRBJ1-2,TRBV2,TGTGCCAGCAGTGAAGGACCTGGCAGGCTCTATGGCTACACCTTC,CASSEGPGRLYGYTF
NA,TRBD2,TRBJ2-3,TRBV4-3,TGCGCCAGCAGCCAAGACCTAGCGGGGGCAGATACGCAGTATTTT,CASSQDLAGADTQYF
NA,NA,TRBJ1-1,TRBV19,TGTGCCAGTAGTATCATACAGGGGAACACTGAAGCTTTCTTT,CASSIIQGNTEAFF
NA,NA,TRBJ1-4,TRBV10-3,TGTGCCATCAGTGAGGGACAGAGGAATGAAAAACTGTTTTTT,CAISEGQRNEKLFF
NA,NA,TRBJ2-5,TRBV18,TGTGCCAGCTCACCGACGTTGGAGACCCAGTACTTC,CASSPTLETQYF